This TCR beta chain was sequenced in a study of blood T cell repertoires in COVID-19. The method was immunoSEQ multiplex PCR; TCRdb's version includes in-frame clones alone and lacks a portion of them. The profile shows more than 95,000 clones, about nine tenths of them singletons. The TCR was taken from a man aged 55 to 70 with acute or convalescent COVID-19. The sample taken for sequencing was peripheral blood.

The CDR3 coding sequence is TGTGCCAGCAGCCCCCGGGGCAGGGGTAACACTGAAGCTTTCTTT. This sequence encodes CASSPRGRGNTEAFF. The chain couples TRBV11-1 to TRBJ1-1; D is possibly TRBD1 (6 bases). The CDR3 covers 15 residues. CDR1 is SGHAT and CDR2 is FQDESV in the germline V gene (reference sequence). V was pared by 5 bases and J by 2 bases, with 15 bases between. Together with reference TRBV11-1 and TRBJ1-1, the CDR3 gives the full variable domain: EAEVAQSPRYKITEKSQAVAFWCDPISGHATLYWYRQILGQGPELLVQFQDESVVDDSQLPKDRFSAERLKGVDSTLKIQPAELGDSAMYLCASSPRGRGNTEAFFGQGTRLTVV.